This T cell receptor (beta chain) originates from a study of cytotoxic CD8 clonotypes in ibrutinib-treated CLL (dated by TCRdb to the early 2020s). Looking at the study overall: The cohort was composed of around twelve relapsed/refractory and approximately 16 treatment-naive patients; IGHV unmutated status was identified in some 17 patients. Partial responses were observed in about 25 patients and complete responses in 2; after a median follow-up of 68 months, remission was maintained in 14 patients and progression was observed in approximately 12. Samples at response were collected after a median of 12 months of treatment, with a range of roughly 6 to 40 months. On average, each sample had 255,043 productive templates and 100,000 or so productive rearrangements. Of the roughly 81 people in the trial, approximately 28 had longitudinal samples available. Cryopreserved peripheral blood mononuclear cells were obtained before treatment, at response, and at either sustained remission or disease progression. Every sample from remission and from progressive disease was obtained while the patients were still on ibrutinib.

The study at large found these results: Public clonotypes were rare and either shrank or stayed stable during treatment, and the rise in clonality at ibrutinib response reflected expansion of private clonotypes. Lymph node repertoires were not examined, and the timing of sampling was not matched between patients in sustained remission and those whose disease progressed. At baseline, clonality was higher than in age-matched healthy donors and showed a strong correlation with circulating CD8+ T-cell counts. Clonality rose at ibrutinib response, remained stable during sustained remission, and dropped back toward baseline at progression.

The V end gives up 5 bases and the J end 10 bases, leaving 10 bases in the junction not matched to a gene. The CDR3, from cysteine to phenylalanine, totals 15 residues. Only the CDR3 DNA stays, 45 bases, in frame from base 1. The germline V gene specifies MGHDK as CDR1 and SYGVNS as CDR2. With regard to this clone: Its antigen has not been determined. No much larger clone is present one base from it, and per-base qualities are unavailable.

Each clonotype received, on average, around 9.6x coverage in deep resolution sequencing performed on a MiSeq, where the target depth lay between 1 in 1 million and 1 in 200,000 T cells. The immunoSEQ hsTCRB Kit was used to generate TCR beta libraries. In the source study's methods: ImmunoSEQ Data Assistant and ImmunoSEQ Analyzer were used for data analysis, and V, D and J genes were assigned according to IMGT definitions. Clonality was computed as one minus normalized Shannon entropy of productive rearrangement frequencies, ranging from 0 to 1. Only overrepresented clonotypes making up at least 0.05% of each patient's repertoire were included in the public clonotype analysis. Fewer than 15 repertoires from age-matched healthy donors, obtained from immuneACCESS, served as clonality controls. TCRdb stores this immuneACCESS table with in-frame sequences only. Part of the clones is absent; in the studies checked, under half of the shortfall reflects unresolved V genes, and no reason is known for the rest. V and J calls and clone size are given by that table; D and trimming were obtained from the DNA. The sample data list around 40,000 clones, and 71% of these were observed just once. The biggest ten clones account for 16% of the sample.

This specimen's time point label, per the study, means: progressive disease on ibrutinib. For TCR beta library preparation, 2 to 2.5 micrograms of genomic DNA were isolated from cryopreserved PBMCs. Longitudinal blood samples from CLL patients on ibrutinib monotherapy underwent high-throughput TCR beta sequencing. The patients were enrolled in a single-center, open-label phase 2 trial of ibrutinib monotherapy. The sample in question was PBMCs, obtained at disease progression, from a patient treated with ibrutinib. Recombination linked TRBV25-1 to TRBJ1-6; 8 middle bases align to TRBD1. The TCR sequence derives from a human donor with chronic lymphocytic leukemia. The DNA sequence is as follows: TGTGCCAGCAGTTTTGACAGGGGCATATTCTCACCCCTCCACTTT. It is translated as CASSFDRGIFSPLHF.